The rows below give T cell receptor beta chains drawn from one sample of a study of beta chain features in type 1 diabetes. TCRdb's copy holds only in-frame clones and misses some; the assay was immunoSEQ multiplex PCR. Of about 210,000 clones listed, 9.5% to 13% are singletons. Sequencing used central memory CD4+ T cells from blood. The receptors were sampled from a man between 18 and 35 years old in good health. CDR3s include the opening cysteine and the closing phenylalanine or tryptophan. The D gene is left open where the match is weak.

d_call v_call cdr3_length cdr3_aa
NA TRBV10-3 15 CAISATASGANVLTF
NA TRBV7-9 11 CASSLSNEQFF
NA TRBV25-1 14 CASRTASLSYEQYF
NA TRBV9 14 CASSSGSSGNTIYF
TRBD2 TRBV7-3 14 CASSMGLAQETQYF
TRBD2 TRBV30 14 CAWTKGGLPDTQYF
NA TRBV5-5 13 CASSPEGNQPQHF
TRBD2 TRBV7-2 17 CASSLTLAGGRRDTQYF
NA TRBV7-2 13 CASSFIDGGEAFF
TRBD1 TRBV7-9 16 CASSLRDRASTDTQYF
NA TRBV5-4 12 CASSSLNYGYTF
TRBD2 TRBV11-3 13 CASSRTREETQYF
NA TRBV4-2 15 CASSPFGAAYNEQFF
NA TRBV7-2 15 CASSFSQGRGETQYF
TRBD2 TRBV28 16 CASRTLAAQMYNEQFF
TRBD1 TRBV15 15 CATSPPTGVVTEAFF
TRBD1 TRBV18 15 CASSPYRDRTHEQYF
NA TRBV5-4 15 CASSRDPGSYNEQFF
NA TRBV7-2 15 CASSLVRGNYNEQFF
TRBD1 TRBV10-3 14 CAIKGQGGTDTQYF
TRBD1 TRBV30 12 CAWTYGTGGPYF
TRBD2 TRBV27 15 CASRRPGGLHNEQFF
TRBD2 TRBV4-1 15 CASSQGLAETYEQYF
TRBD2 TRBV19 16 CASSTFGAGATDTQYF
NA TRBV29-1 11 CSVPLGNEQFF
NA TRBV25-1 16 CASSDGPRGSSYEQYF
NA TRBV7-3 13 CASSLGPTDTQYF
NA TRBV10-3 13 CATGDLLKLEAFF
NA TRBV7-2 13 CASSLTKGTEAFF
TRBD2 TRBV9 18 CASSEGTSGRTGANVLTF
TRBD2 TRBV7-2 15 CASSHRLAGTDTQYF
NA TRBV14 14 CASSRDWGSYEQYF
TRBD1 TRBV23-1 17 CASSVGGCRGLEKPQHF
NA TRBV9 15 CASSGIGMSGNTIYF
TRBD2 TRBV15 15 CATSRDGGGPTEQYF
NA TRBV29-1 11 CSVGWTAEQYF
TRBD2 TRBV25-1 17 CASSESATGGPGETQYF
NA TRBV2 14 CASSASGSGDTQYF
NA TRBV19 13 CASSIGHYNEQFF
NA TRBV28 11 CASSAEEKLFF
NA TRBV27 14 CASSGWGRDSPLHF
NA TRBV30 12 CAWRRDQETQYF
NA TRBV7-2 15 CASSLDSNRAYEQYF
TRBD1 TRBV6-5 15 CASSPWTGAVNEQFF
NA TRBV29-1 17 CSVANLMQGGGTDTQYF
NA TRBV25-1 16 CASSEPGAGVYTEAFF
NA TRBV28 14 CASSFGYRYYEQYF
NA TRBV30 13 CAWAGLPTGELFF
TRBD2 TRBV18 15 CASSPTSGRRETQYF
NA TRBV2 13 CAGKSYSNTEAFF
NA TRBV28 13 CASSLFGGNTIYF
NA TRBV20-1 11 CSALRVNEQFF
TRBD2 TRBV29-1 20 CSVDHLTSGILDYSYNEQFF
TRBD2 TRBV30 17 CAWSKLAGGKGMNEQFF
NA TRBV6-5 14 CASSPSRGNTEAFF
NA TRBV7-9 13 CASSPSAGNEQFF
TRBD1 TRBV27 17 CASSPRTGGAFGYGYTF